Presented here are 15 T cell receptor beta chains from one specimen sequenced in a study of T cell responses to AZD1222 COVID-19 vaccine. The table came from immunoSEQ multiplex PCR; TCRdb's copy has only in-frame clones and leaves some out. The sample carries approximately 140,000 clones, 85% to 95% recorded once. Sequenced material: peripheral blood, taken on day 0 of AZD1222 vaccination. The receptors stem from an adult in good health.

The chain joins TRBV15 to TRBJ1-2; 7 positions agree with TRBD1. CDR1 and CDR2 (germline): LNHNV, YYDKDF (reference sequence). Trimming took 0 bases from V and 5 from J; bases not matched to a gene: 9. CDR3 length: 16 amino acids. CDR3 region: CATSRDAGQTFYGYTF. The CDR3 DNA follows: TGTGCCACCAGCAGAGATGCGGGACAGACCTTTTATGGCTACACCTTC.

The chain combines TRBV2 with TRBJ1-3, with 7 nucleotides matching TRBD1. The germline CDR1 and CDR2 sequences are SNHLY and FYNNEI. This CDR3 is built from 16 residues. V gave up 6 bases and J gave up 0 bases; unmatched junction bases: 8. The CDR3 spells CASSIGQVLSGNTIYF. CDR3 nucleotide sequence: TGTGCCAGCAGCATCGGACAGGTCCTCTCTGGAAACACCATATATTTT. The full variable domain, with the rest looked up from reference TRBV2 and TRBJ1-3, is EPEVTQTPSHQVTQMGQEVILRCVPISNHLYFYWYRQILGQKVEFLVSFYNNEISEKSEIFDDQFSVERPDGSNFTLKIRSTKLEDSAMYFCASSIGQVLSGNTIYFGEGSWLTVV.

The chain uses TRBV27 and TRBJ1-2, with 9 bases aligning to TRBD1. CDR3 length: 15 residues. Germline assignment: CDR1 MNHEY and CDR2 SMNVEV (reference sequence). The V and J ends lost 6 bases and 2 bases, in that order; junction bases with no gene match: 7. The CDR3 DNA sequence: TGTGCCAGCAGGGGGACCGGGACAGGGAACTATGGCTACACCTTC. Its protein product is CASRGTGTGNYGYTF.

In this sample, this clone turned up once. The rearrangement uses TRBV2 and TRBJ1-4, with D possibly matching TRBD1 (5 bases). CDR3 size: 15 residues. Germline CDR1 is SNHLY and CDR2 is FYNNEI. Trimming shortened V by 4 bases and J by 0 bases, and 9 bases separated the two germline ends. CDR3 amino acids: CASSGGWTTNEKLFF. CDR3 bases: TGTGCCAGCAGTGGGGGGTGGACAACTAATGAAAAACTGTTTTTT.

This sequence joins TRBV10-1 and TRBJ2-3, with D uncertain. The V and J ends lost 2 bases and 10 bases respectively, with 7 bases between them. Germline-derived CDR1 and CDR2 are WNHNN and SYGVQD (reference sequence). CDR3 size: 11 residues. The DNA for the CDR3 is TGCGCCAGCAGTGAGGGCTATTCGCAGTATTTT. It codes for CASSEGYSQYF.

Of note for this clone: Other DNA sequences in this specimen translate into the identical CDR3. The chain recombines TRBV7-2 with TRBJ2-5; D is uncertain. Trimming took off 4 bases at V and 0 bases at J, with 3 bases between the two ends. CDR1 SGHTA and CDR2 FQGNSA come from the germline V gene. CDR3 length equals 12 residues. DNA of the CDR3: TGTGCCAGCAGCTCTTACCAAGAGACCCAGTACTTC. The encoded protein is CASSSYQETQYF.

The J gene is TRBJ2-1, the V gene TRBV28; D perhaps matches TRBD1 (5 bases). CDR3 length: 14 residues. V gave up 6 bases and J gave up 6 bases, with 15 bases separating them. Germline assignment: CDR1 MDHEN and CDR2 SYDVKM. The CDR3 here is CASSSPGQSNEQFF. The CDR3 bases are TGTGCCAGCAGCTCCCCAGGGCAGAGCAATGAGCAGTTCTTC.

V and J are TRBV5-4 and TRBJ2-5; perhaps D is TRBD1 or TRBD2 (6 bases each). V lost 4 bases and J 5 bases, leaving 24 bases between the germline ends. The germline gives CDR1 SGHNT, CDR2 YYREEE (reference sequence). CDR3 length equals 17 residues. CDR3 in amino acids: CASSLIRGGARYETQYF. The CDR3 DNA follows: TGTGCCAGCAGCCTTATCAGGGGCGGGGCGCGCTATGAGACCCAGTACTTC.

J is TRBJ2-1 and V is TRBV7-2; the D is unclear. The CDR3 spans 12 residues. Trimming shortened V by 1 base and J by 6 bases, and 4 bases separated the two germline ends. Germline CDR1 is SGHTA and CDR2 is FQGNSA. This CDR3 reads CASSLVRNEQFF. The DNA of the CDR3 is TGTGCCAGCAGCTTAGTTCGCAATGAGCAGTTCTTC.

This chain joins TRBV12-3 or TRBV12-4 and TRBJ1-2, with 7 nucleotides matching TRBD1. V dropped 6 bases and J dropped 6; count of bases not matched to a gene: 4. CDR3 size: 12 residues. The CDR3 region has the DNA TGTGCCAGCAGCCCGACAGGGAATGGCTACACCTTC. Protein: CASSPTGNGYTF.

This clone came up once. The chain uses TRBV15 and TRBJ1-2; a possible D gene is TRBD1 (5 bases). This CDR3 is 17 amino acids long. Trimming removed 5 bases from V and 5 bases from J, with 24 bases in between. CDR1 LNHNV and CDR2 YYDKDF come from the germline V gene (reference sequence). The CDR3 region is CATSSRTAYLGPYGYTF. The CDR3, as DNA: TGTGCCACCAGCTCCCGGACGGCATATTTGGGACCATATGGCTACACCTTC. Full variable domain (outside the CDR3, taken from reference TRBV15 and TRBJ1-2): DAMVIQNPRYQVTQFGKPVTLSCSQTLNHNVMYWYQQKSSQAPKLLFHYYDKDFNNEADTPDNFQSRRPNTSFCFLDIRSPGLGDTAMYLCATSSRTAYLGPYGYTFGSGTRLTVV.

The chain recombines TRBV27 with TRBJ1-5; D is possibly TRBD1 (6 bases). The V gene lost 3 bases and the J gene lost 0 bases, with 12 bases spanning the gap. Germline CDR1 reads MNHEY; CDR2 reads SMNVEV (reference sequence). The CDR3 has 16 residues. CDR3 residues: CASSFRGVNSNQPQHF. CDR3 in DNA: TGTGCCAGCAGTTTTAGGGGGGTAAATAGCAATCAGCCCCAGCATTTT.

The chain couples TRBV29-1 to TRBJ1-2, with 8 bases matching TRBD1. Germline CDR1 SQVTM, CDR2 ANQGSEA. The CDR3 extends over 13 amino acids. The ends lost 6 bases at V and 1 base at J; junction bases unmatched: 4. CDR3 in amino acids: CSVGQDLNYGYTF. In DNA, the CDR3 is TGCAGCGTGGGACAGGATCTTAACTATGGCTACACCTTC.

The CDR3 sequence is CAISDPRQRVTDTQYF. The CDR3 bases are TGTGCCATCAGTGACCCTCGACAGAGGGTAACAGATACGCAGTATTTT. This chain links TRBV10-3 with TRBJ2-3; D is perhaps TRBD1 or TRBD2 (5 bases each). The CDR3 has 16 amino acids. Germline values: CDR1 ENHRY, CDR2 SYGVKD. V lost 3 bases and J lost 3, with 16 bases in between.

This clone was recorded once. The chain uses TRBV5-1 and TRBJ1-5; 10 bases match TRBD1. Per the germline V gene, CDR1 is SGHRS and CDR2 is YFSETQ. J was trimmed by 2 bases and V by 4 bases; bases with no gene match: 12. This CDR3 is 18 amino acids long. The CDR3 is CASSAGTGAYGGNQPQHF. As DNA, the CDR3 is TGCGCCAGCAGCGCCGGGACAGGGGCCTACGGGGGCAATCAGCCCCAGCATTTT.